This TCR beta chain originates from a study of response to subunit inactivated influenza vaccine. The CDR3 has 16 residues. J gave up 3 bases and V 3 bases, and 4 bases lay outside the gene matches. The germline gives CDR1 SGHRS, CDR2 YFSETQ. This clonotype was counted only a few times. MiXCR, run by TCRdb on the RT-PCR reads, gives a single entry per CDR3 protein. The sample includes about 540,000 distinct CDR3 sequences, roughly 25% of them seen just once. This sample also belongs to another study, concerning T cells expressing NK-cell markers. According to that study: 5'RACE template switching built TCR beta cDNA with unique molecular identifiers. HCMV serostatus: seven of eight sequenced donors positive, one negative. Among the experiments, several used an anti-gamma-delta TCR antibody to restrict sorting to alpha-beta TCR T cells. In about 6 donors, dominant CD3+CD56+NKG2C+ clonotypes ranked among the top 10 CD8+ clonotypes. Similarly, these clonotypes led the CD3+CD56-NKG2C+ fraction as well in a few donors.

The sequence was collected from a man in his fifties or sixties who received an inactivated influenza vaccine. The V call is TRBV5-1, the J call TRBJ2-3; 13 nucleotides agree with TRBD2. The sequencing here drew on CD4+ T cells sorted from PBMCs, taken about 11 days after vaccination. In DNA, the CDR3 is TGCGCCAGCAGCTCCACTAGCGGGGGGGGAACAGATACGCAGTATTTT. Protein: CASSSTSGGGTDTQYF. Full variable domain (missing parts from reference TRBV5-1 and TRBJ2-3): KAGVTQTPRYLIKTRGQQVTLSCSPISGHRSVSWYQQTPGQGLQFLFEYFSETQRNKGNFPGRFSGRQFSNSRSEMNVSTLELGDSALYLCASSSTSGGGTDTQYFGPGTRLTVL.